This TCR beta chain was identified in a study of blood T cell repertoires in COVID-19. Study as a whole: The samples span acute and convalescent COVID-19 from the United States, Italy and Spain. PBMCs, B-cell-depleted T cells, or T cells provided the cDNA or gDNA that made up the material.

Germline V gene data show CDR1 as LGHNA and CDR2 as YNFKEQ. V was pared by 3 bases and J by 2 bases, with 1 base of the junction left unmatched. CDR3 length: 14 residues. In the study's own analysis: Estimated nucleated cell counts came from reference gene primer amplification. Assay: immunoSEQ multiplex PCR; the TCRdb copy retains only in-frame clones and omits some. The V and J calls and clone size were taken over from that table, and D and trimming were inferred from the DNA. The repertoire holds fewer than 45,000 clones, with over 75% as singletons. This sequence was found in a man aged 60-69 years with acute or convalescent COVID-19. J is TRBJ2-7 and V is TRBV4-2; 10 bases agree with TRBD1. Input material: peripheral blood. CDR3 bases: TGTGCCAGCAGCCAGACAGGGGGCACCTACGAGCAGTACTTC. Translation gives CASSQTGGTYEQYF.